This passage covers 13 T cell receptor beta chains from one sample sequenced in a study of shared clonotypes between healthy human individuals. Profiled with immunoSEQ multiplex PCR; TCRdb holds only in-frame clones, not every one. The data hold some 2 million clones, with over 85% observed a single time. Naive CD8 cells were CD45RO-negative, positively selected for CCR7, excluding terminally differentiated effector memory CD45RA+ cells. The material sequenced was naive CD8+ T cells sorted from blood. These receptors originate from a man aged 18 to 35 in good health.

The V gene is TRBV2, the J gene TRBJ2-1; 9 bases agree with TRBD2. The CDR3 extends over 18 amino acids. CDR1 and CDR2 (germline): SNHLY, FYNNEI. After removal of 6 bases from V and 2 bases from J, the junction contained 14 bases not matched to a gene. The DNA for the CDR3 is TGTGCCAGCAGAGTCGGAGCGGGGGGCCCGGAGCCCTACAATGAGCAGTTCTTC. It codes for CASRVGAGGPEPYNEQFF.

This rearrangement joins TRBV7-9 to TRBJ2-3, with D possibly being TRBD2 (5 bases). Trimming pared 0 bases from V and 3 bases from J, leaving 10 bases between. Germline V gene sequence: CDR1 SEHNR, CDR2 FQNEAQ (reference sequence). This CDR3 has 15 residues. DNA for the CDR3: TGTGCCAGCAGCTTAGCCCCGGAGGCGACAGATACGCAGTATTTT. Its protein product is CASSLAPEATDTQYF.

This chain joins TRBV6-5 and TRBJ2-7; possibly TRBD2 for D (6 bases). Germline V gene lookup returns CDR1 MNHEY and CDR2 SVGAGI. This CDR3 has 16 amino acids. V lost 4 bases and J lost 2, with 18 bases in between. CDR3 coding DNA: TGTGCCAGCAGTTCCCCGCCCGGCGGGGAGACCTACGAGCAGTACTTC. Translation: CASSSPPGGETYEQYF.

This clone was seen only once. The J gene is TRBJ1-1, the V gene TRBV19, with D maybe TRBD1 (5 bases). Per germline, CDR1 LNHDA and CDR2 SQIVND (reference sequence). The CDR3 extends over 16 amino acids. Trimming removed 4 bases from V and 1 base from J, with 16 bases in between. In DNA form, the CDR3 reads TGTGCCAGTAGTACCCTTGGGGAGGGGAGGAACACTGAAGCTTTCTTT. Translation: CASSTLGEGRNTEAFF.

Concerning this clone itself: Other DNA sequences in this sample translate to the same CDR3. This chain uses TRBV27 with TRBJ2-3, with unresolved D. The CDR3 is 13 residues long. With 5 bases removed from V and 5 bases from J, the gap between germline ends came to 11 bases. Germline values: CDR1 MNHEY, CDR2 SMNVEV (reference sequence). CDR3 bases: TGTGCCAGCAGTCTAGTCGGCTTAGATACGCAGTATTTT. This sequence encodes CASSLVGLDTQYF.

The V and J genes are TRBV7-8 and TRBJ2-3; 8 bases map to TRBD2. From germline, CDR1 is SGHVS and CDR2 FQNEAQ. The CDR3 spans 16 residues. The junction had 10 bases not matched to a gene; V was cut back by 5 bases and J by 3 bases. The CDR3 reads CASSTRPGGGTDTQYF. Written as DNA, the CDR3 is TGTGCCAGCAGCACCCGCCCGGGAGGGGGTACAGATACGCAGTATTTT.

This chain links TRBV28 with TRBJ2-7; D is undetermined. Germline CDR1 and CDR2: MDHEN and SYDVKM. This CDR3 has 13 amino acids. V was cut by 2 bases and J by 1 base, with 6 bases left in between. The CDR3 loop reads CASSLLQSYEQYF. CDR3 nucleotide sequence: TGTGCCAGCAGTTTACTACAGTCCTACGAGCAGTACTTC.

This rearrangement joins TRBV10-3 to TRBJ2-3, with 7 bases identical to TRBD2. Germline V gene sequence: CDR1 ENHRY, CDR2 SYGVKD. This CDR3 spans 15 amino acids. Trimming took 10 bases from V and 4 from J; bases not matched to a gene: 14. The CDR3 here is CATTPPGGSADTQYF. DNA of the CDR3: TGTGCCACCACTCCTCCGGGAGGCTCGGCAGATACGCAGTATTTT.

This rearrangement joins TRBV2 to TRBJ1-2; no reliable D call. The V end lost 3 bases, the J end lost 3 bases, and 14 bases lay between the germline ends. CDR1 and CDR2 (germline): SNHLY, FYNNEI. The CDR3 contains 15 residues. The CDR3 here is CASSEEHTDYYGYTF. The DNA for the CDR3 is TGTGCCAGCAGTGAGGAACACACCGACTACTATGGCTACACCTTC.

The chain has TRBV7-9 and TRBJ2-2, with 12 bases lining up with TRBD2. CDR3 length: 16 residues. Germline trimming cut 5 bases from V and 7 bases from J; bases unmatched to any gene: 8. CDR1 is SEHNR, CDR2 FQNEAQ, per germline (reference sequence). The CDR3 loop reads CASSPPGLAGYGELFF. CDR3 in DNA: TGTGCCAGCAGCCCACCGGGACTAGCGGGTTACGGGGAGCTGTTTTTT.

The V and J genes are TRBV15 and TRBJ2-7; D call uncertain. V was cut by 3 bases and J by 4 bases, with 7 bases left in between. There are 12 residues in the CDR3. Germline V gene lookup returns CDR1 LNHNV and CDR2 YYDKDF (reference sequence). CDR3 coding DNA: TGTGCCACCAGCAGTCTAGGATACGAGCAGTACTTC. Translation gives CATSSLGYEQYF.

The chain uses TRBV29-1 and TRBJ2-7, with a weak D call TRBD2 (6 bases). Looked up from germline, CDR1 is SQVTM and CDR2 is ANQGSEA. The CDR3 is 12 residues long. V gave up 6 bases and J gave up 2 bases, with 11 bases separating them. DNA for the CDR3: TGCAGCGTGCAGGACTATCCCTACGAGCAGTACTTC. The encoded protein is CSVQDYPYEQYF.

This clone appeared a single time. The sample has other DNA sequences that encode this CDR3 too. V is TRBV7-9 and J is TRBJ2-7; D unclear. The CDR3 spans 13 residues. Trimming cost V 1 base and J 4 bases, with 8 bases left between them. Per germline, CDR1 SEHNR and CDR2 FQNEAQ (reference sequence). The CDR3: CASSLGSGYEQYF. The DNA for the CDR3 is TGTGCCAGCAGCTTAGGAAGTGGGTACGAGCAGTACTTC.